This T cell receptor (beta chain) was recorded in a study of neurological immune-mediated disorders. Notes on the study in general: The most TCR clonal expansion was seen in HTLV-1-associated myelopathy, and the least was seen in multiple sclerosis, which fell below healthy controls.

Every sequencing run produced over 160 million TCR-beta sequences, and the sequences from any one run covered 15-18 subjects. In TCRdb, the 5' RACE reads were re-called with MiXCR into one record per CDR3 protein. Counted here are about 59,000 distinct CDR3 sequences, under 4.5% occurring once; the ten biggest clones make up under 4%. The ends lost 6 bases at V and 6 bases at J; junction bases unmatched: 5. Germline CDR1 is SQVTM and CDR2 is ANQGSEA. The CDR3 consists of 13 residues. The table lists this clonotype with a few counts. The antigen is unknown. V and J are TRBV29-1 and TRBJ1-4, with 9 bases matching TRBD1. The source is a woman in her twenties or thirties with multiple sclerosis. The source material was PBMCs. CDR3 bases: TGCAGCGTCGGTGGGGACAGGGATGAAAAACTGTTTTTT. This encodes CSVGGDRDEKLFF.